This TCR beta chain appears in the sequencing data of a study of T cells in Graves' hyperthyroidism and ophthalmopathy. Researchers amplified the TCR beta CDR3 regions from RNA transcripts. The HTBI primer set served for first-round RT-PCR of the TCR CDR3. Each CDR3 protein is one row after TCRdb ran MiXCR on the multiplex PCR reads. In the table there are about 640,000 distinct CDR3 sequences, roughly 45% of which are singletons. With regard to this clonotype: The antigen is unknown. An end of the junction does not agree with germline; a read error may underlie this.

The germline V gene encodes CDR1 SEHNR and CDR2 FQNEAQ (reference sequence). The CDR3 extends over 14 amino acids. Study findings and constraints: Blood also carried most thyroid clonotypes expanded above 0.001.

Sequencing was done on a sample of peripheral blood or thyroid tissue (not recorded which). The rearrangement links TRBV7-9 to TRBJ2-7, with 10 nucleotides matching TRBD2. The TCR was taken from an adult man with Graves' disease, either hyperthyroidism or ophthalmopathy (not recorded which). The CDR3 nucleotides read TGCGCCAGCAGCCAAACTAGCGGGATCCACGAGCAGTACTTC. Protein: CASSQTSGIHEQYF.